The clone carrying this T cell receptor beta chain was found many times. TCRdb redid the calling of the reads with MiXCR, one entry per CDR3 protein. Among 6,200 or so distinct CDR3 sequences listed, roughly a sixth were seen once. The data were obtained in a study of liver allograft versus peripheral blood T cells. Overall study context: A comparison was made between T cell receptor repertoires in transplanted livers and those in recipients' peripheral blood.

The CDR3 spans 14 residues. Trimming stripped 0 bases from V and 0 bases from J, with 8 bases between. The V gene's germline CDR1 is DFQATT and CDR2 SNEGSKA (reference sequence). V is TRBV20-1 and J is TRBJ1-1; D remains ambiguous. This receptor was identified in a human patient who had a liver transplant. Some of the T cells might come from the graft donor. CDR3 in amino acids: CSARDVGVNTEAFF. The CDR3 nucleotides are TGCAGTGCTAGAGACGTGGGAGTGAACACTGAAGCTTTCTTT.